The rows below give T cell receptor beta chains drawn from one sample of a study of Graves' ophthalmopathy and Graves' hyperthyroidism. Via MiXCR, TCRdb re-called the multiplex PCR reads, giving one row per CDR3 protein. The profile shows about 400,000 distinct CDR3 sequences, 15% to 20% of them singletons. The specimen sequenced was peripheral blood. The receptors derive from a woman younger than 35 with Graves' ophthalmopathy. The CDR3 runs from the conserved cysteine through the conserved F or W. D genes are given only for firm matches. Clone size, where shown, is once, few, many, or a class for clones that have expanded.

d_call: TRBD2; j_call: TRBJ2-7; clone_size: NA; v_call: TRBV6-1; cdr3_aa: CASGRTSGAYEQYF; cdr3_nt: TGTGCCAGCGGCCGGACTAGCGGCGCCTACGAGCAGTACTTC
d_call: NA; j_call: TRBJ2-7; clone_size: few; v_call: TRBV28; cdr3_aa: CASIAGTPMVYEQYF; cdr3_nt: TGTGCCAGCATTGCCGGGACCCCTATGGTCTACGAGCAGTACTTC
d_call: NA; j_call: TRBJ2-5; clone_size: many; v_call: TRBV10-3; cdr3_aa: CAIKAIQGVGETQYF; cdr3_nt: TGTGCCATCAAGGCGATCCAGGGAGTCGGGGAGACCCAGTACTTC
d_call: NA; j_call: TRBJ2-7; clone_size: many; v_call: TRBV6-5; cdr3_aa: CASSLRSNYEQYF; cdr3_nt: TGTGCCAGCAGTTTGCGCTCCAACTACGAGCAGTACTTC
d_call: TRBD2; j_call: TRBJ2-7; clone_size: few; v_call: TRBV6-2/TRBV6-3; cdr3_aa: CACQDSGLAYEQYF; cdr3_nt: TGTGCCTGCCAAGATAGCGGACTAGCCTACGAGCAGTACTTC
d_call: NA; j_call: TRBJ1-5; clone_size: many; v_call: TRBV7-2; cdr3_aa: CASSLLHAQPQHF; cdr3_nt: TGTGCCAGCAGCCTCCTGCATGCTCAGCCCCAGCATTTT
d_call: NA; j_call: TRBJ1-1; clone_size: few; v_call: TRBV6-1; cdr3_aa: CASTRGGLTEAFF; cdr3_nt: TGTGCCAGCACTCGGGGCGGGCTCACTGAAGCTTTCTTT
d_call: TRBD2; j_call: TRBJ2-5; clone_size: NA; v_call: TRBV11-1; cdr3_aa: CASSPGLAWDQETQYF; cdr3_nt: TGTGCCAGCAGCCCCGGACTAGCGTGGGACCAAGAGACCCAGTACTTC
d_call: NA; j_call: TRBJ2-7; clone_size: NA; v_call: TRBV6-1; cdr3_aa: CASSDRAPQTQYF; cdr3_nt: TGTGCCAGCAGTGACCGGGCCCCCCAGACGCAGTACTTC
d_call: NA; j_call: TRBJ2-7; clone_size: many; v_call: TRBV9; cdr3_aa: CASSLEITGSSHEQYF; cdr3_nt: TGTGCCAGCAGTCTGGAGATTACCGGGAGTTCCCACGAGCAGTACTTC
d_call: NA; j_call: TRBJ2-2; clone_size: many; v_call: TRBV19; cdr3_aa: CASSTDRTELFF; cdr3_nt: TGTGCCAGTAGTACCGACAGAACGGAGCTGTTTTTT
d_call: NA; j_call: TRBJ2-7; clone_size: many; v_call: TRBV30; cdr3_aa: CAWSVSSFYEQYF; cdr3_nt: TGTGCCTGGAGTGTCAGTAGTTTTTACGAGCAGTACTTC
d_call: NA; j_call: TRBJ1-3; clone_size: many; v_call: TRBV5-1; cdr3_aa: CASSLGVGRSGNTIYF; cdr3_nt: TGCGCCAGCAGCTTGGGTGTGGGAAGATCTGGAAACACCATATATTTT
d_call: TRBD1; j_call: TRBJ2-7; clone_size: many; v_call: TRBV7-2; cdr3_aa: CASSFRDRAYEQYF; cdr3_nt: TGTGCCAGCAGCTTCCGGGACAGAGCCTACGAGCAGTATTTC
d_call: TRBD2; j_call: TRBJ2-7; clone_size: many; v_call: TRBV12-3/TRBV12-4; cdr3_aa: CASSHRTSGNYEQYF; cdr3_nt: TGTGCCAGCAGTCATCGGACTAGCGGAAACTACGAGCAGTACTTC
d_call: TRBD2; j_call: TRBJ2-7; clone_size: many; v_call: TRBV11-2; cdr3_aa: CATREGTDEQYF; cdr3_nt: TGTGCCACCAGGGAGGGTACCGACGAGCAGTACTTC
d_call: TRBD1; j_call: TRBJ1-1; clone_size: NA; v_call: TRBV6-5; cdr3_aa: CASSYGTGGNTEAFF; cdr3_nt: TGTGCCAGCAGTTACGGCACAGGGGGGAACACTGAAGCTTTCTTT
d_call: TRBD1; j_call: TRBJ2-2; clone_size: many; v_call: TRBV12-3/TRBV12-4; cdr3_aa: CASSPLDRAGELSF; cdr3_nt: TGTGCCAGCAGTCCCCTGGACAGGGCCGGGGAGCTGTCTTTT
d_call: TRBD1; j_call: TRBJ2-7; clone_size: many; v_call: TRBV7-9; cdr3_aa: CASNGLTGQGIHEQYF; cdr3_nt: TGTGCCAGCAACGGCTTAACGGGACAGGGGATTCACGAGCAGTACTTC
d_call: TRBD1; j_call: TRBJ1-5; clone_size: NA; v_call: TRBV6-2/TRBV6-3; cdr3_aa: CASSSNPDRGTNQPQHF; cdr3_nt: TGTGCCAGCAGTTCGAACCCGGACAGGGGAACAAATCAGCCCCAGCATTTT
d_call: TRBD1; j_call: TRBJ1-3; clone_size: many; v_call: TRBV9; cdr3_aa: CASSPGQPLPIVSGNTIYF; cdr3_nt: TGTGCCAGCAGCCCGGGACAGCCTCTACCTATCGTCTCTGGAAACACCATATATTTT
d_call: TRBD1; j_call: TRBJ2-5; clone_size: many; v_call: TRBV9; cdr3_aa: CASSTGGAETQYF; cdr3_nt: TGTGCCAGTTCTACAGGGGGCGCGGAGACCCAGTACTTC
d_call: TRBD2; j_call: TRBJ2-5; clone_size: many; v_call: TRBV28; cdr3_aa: CASSLGQAREGETQYF; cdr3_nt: TGTGCCAGCAGTTTAGGCCAGGCCAGGGAGGGAGAGACCCAGTACTTC
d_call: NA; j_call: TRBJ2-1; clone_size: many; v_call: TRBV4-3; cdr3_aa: CASSQGLLGNNEQFF; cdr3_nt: TGCGCCAGCAGCCAAGGACTCCTGGGAAACAATGAGCAGTTCTTC
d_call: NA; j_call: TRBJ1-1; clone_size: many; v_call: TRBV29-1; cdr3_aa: CSPDGTKAFF; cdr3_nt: TGCAGCCCTGATGGGACAAAAGCTTTCTTT
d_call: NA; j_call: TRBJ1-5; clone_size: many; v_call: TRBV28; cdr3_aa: CASGGGAGWPQHF; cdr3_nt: TGTGCCAGCGGGGGGGGGGCCGGCTGGCCACAGCATTTT